This T cell receptor beta chain was retrieved from a study of T cells after yellow fever vaccination. This CDR3 comprises 19 residues. Germline loops: CDR1 DFQATT, CDR2 SNEGSKA (reference sequence). V trimming: 1 base; J trimming: 1 base; junction bases outside the gene matches: 16. This clonotype was detected only a few times. One entry per CDR3 protein, called by TCRdb with MiXCR from the 5' RACE reads. The data contain a few hundred thousand distinct CDR3 sequences, roughly 4.3% of them singletons. The material sequenced was PBMCs, taken 5 days after the yellow fever booster vaccination. This chain connects TRBV20-1 to TRBJ2-5; TRBD1 agrees at 9 bases. The origin of this receptor is a man between 18 and 35 years old who received the YFV17D yellow fever vaccine. The chain's CDR3 is CSARGRDRAQPTTQETQYF. CDR3 bases: TGCAGTGCTAGAGGCAGGGACAGGGCCCAACCTACCACCCAAGAGACCCAGTACTTC.